This T cell receptor (beta chain) was recovered during a study of blood T cell repertoires in COVID-19. As for the study in general: Collection of acute and convalescent COVID-19 samples took place in the United States, Italy and Spain. The analysed material was cDNA or gDNA that came from T cells, B-cell-depleted T cells, or PBMCs.

Authors' data handling: By means of reference gene primer amplification, nucleated cell counts were estimated. Assay: immunoSEQ multiplex PCR; the TCRdb copy retains only in-frame clones and omits some. V and J calls plus clone size are reproduced from that table; the DNA served to infer D and trimming. The sample consists of tens of thousands of clones, about four fifths of them appearing once. Source material: peripheral blood. The sequence was obtained from a man between 65 and 85 years old with acute or convalescent COVID-19.

The CDR3 coding sequence is TGTGCCACTGGGGACAGGTCCACAGATACGCAGTATTTT. This sequence encodes CATGDRSTDTQYF. The J gene is TRBJ2-3, the V gene TRBV19; 8 bases match TRBD1. Trimming at V came to 10 bases and at J to 2 bases, leaving 5 bases not matched to a gene. Germline loops: CDR1 LNHDA, CDR2 SQIVND (reference sequence). This CDR3 is built from 13 residues.